The 14 T cell receptor beta chains below all came from one sample that was sequenced in a study of cytomegalovirus exposure and HLA in healthy donors. The PCR contained 60 Vbeta and 13 Jbeta primers. Using immunoSEQ multiplex PCR, the repertoire was profiled, and TCRdb retains in-frame clones only, with some absent. The table includes some 140,000 clones, 79% detected once. Source material: PBMCs. Receptors originate from a man aged 30 to 45 in good health and CMV-seropositive.

In DNA form, the CDR3 reads TGTGCCAGCAGCGTACGCGGACACAAGAACACTGAAGCTTTCTTT. Translated: CASSVRGHKNTEAFF. V usage is TRBV7-9 and J usage is TRBJ1-1; D possibly corresponds to TRBD1 (5 bases). The germline CDR1 and CDR2 sequences are SEHNR and FQNEAQ (reference sequence). Trimming pared 5 bases from V and 1 base from J, leaving 14 bases between. This CDR3 has 15 amino acids.

This chain uses TRBV28 with TRBJ2-7, with D perhaps matching TRBD1 (9 bases). The CDR3 consists of 14 residues. From germline, CDR1 is MDHEN and CDR2 SYDVKM. Trimming cost V 6 bases and J 3 bases, with 15 bases left between them. The CDR3 region has the DNA TGTGCCAGCAGGGGACAGGGACTAGTCTACGAGCAGTACTTC. Its protein product is CASRGQGLVYEQYF.

The sample holds a few counts of this clone. V gene TRBV10-1 combines with J gene TRBJ2-7; 11 nucleotides agree with TRBD2. The ends lost 2 bases at V and 6 bases at J; junction bases unmatched: 3. Per germline, CDR1 WNHNN and CDR2 SYGVQD (reference sequence). The length of the CDR3 is 14 residues. CDR3 nucleotides: TGCGCCAGCAGTGAGACTAGCGGGGGAGGCGAGCAGTACTTC. Translating it yields CASSETSGGGEQYF.

In DNA form, the CDR3 reads TGTGCCAGCAGCCTCGGGGTGGGGCGGGGAACCTACGAGCAGTACTTC. It encodes CASSLGVGRGTYEQYF. The rearrangement links TRBV7-8 to TRBJ2-7, with a tentative D call TRBD2 (6 bases). The CDR3 has 16 residues. CDR1 is SGHVS, CDR2 FQNEAQ, per germline. Trimming removed 5 bases from V and 2 bases from J, with 19 bases in between.

This clone is a singleton in its sample. The gene calls are TRBV7-3 and TRBJ1-1, with D perhaps matching TRBD1 (6 bases). V dropped 5 bases and J dropped 4 bases, with 17 bases sitting between them. CDR1 and CDR2 (germline): SGHTA, FQGTGA. The CDR3 is 15 residues long. The CDR3 nucleotides are TGTGCCAGCAGCCCTTCGACAGGCAGATCCACTGAAGCTTTCTTT. Translating it yields CASSPSTGRSTEAFF.

J is TRBJ1-5 and V is TRBV15; no clear D. Trimming removed 2 bases at V and 5 bases at J, with 13 bases between. The CDR3 is 15 amino acids. Per germline, CDR1 LNHNV and CDR2 YYDKDF (reference sequence). CDR3 loop: CATSRSTQHYQPQHF. The CDR3 nucleotides are TGTGCCACCAGCAGATCGACACAGCATTATCAGCCCCAGCATTTT.

This clone has only one observation. This sequence joins TRBV9 and TRBJ1-3; possible D gene TRBD1, 5 bases. Between the trimmed V and J ends, which lost 6 bases and 8 bases, there was a span of 18 bases. The CDR3 has 14 amino acids. The germline V gene encodes CDR1 SGDLS and CDR2 YYNGEE. DNA for the CDR3: TGTGCCAGCACAAACGGGGGTCGGGGTGACACCATATATTTT. It is translated as CASTNGGRGDTIYF.

The chain couples TRBV27 to TRBJ2-7; a possible D gene is TRBD2 (6 bases). With 3 bases removed from V and 4 bases from J, the gap between germline ends came to 13 bases. Germline assignment: CDR1 MNHEY and CDR2 SMNVEV (reference sequence). This CDR3 region has 14 residues. CDR3 coding DNA: TGTGCCAGCAGTTTCGACGGGAGTGGTTACGAGCAGTACTTC. It codes for CASSFDGSGYEQYF.

This chain joins TRBV5-1 and TRBJ2-5; 8 bases align to TRBD1. The germline CDR1 and CDR2 sequences are SGHRS and YFSETQ. CDR3 size: 14 residues. V dropped 5 bases and J dropped 5; count of bases not matched to a gene: 8. The CDR3 here is CASSFRTGRETQYF. The CDR3 bases are TGCGCCAGCAGTTTCAGGACAGGGAGGGAGACCCAGTACTTC.

This clone was observed once. This sequence joins TRBV7-8 and TRBJ1-1; TRBD1 aligns across 12 bases. This CDR3 region has 16 residues. The germline V gene has CDR1 SGHVS and CDR2 FQNEAQ. V lost 4 bases to trimming and J lost 1 base; unmatched junction nucleotides: 4. The CDR3 protein is CASSYGTGGRNTEAFF. In DNA, the CDR3 is TGTGCCAGCAGCTACGGGACAGGGGGCAGGAACACTGAAGCTTTCTTT. Drawing the rest from reference TRBV7-8 and TRBJ1-1, the complete variable domain is GAGVSQSPRYKVAKRGQDVALRCDPISGHVSLFWYQQALGQGPEFLTYFQNEAQLDKSGLPSDRFFAERPEGSVSTLKIQRTQQEDSAVYLCASSYGTGGRNTEAFFGQGTRLTVV.

This chain connects TRBV7-2 to TRBJ1-5; D is undetermined. The ends were cut back, 5 bases at V and 0 bases at J, with 14 bases in the middle. Germline-derived CDR1 and CDR2 are SGHTA and FQGNSA. The CDR3 length is 16 residues. CDR3 DNA: TGTGCCAGCAGCCCTCCTGGGCAGCCTAGCAATCAGCCCCAGCATTTT. Translation: CASSPPGQPSNQPQHF.

V usage is TRBV6-6 and J usage is TRBJ1-3, with D possibly matching TRBD1 (5 bases). The CDR3 extends over 13 amino acids. Germline CDR1 and CDR2: MNHNY and SVGAGI (reference sequence). Trimming shortened V by 6 bases and J by 4 bases, and 10 bases separated the two germline ends. CDR3 sequence reads: CASREGSGNTIYF. The CDR3 DNA reads TGTGCCAGCAGGGAGGGGTCGGGAAACACCATATATTTT.

CDR3 sequence: CASSSKGELAGDYTDTQYF. CDR3 in DNA: TGTGCCAGCAGCTCCAAAGGGGAACTAGCGGGGGATTACACAGATACGCAGTATTTT. The chain links TRBV7-3 to TRBJ2-3; 11 bases are a match to TRBD2. Germline CDR1 SGHTA, CDR2 FQGTGA. With 4 bases clipped from V and 2 bases from J, the junction kept 14 bases outside the gene matches. The CDR3 totals 19 residues.

V gene TRBV7-2 combines with J gene TRBJ2-7; 7 nucleotides line up with TRBD1. The ends lost 4 bases at V and 7 bases at J; junction bases unmatched: 13. CDR1 and CDR2 from the germline V gene are SGHTA and FQGNSA. The CDR3 contains 15 residues. Here the CDR3 reads CASSSANSRGIEQYF. In DNA, the CDR3 is TGTGCCAGCAGCTCTGCTAACTCCAGGGGGATAGAGCAGTACTTC.